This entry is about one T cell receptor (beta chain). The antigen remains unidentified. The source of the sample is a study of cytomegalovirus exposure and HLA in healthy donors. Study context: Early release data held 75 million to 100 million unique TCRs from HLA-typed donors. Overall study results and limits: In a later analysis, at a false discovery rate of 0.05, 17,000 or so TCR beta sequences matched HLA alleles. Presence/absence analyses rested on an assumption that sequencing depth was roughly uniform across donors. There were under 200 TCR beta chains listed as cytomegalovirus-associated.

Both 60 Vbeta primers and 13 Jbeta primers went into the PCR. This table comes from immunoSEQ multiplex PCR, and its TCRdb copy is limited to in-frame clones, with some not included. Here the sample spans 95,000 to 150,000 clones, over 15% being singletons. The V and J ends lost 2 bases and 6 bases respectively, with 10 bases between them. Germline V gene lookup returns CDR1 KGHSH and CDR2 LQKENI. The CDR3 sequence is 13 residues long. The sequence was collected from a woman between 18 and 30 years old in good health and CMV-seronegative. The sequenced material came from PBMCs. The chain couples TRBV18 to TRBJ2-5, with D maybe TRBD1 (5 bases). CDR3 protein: CASSPDSDQTQYF. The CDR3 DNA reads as TGTGCCAGCTCACCAGACAGCGACCAGACCCAGTACTTC.